The present entry profiles one T cell receptor beta chain with its context. Template material for amplifying TCR beta CDR3 regions consisted of RNA transcripts. In the first-round RT-PCR of the TCR CDR3, the HTBI primer set was used. TCRdb passed the multiplex PCR reads through MiXCR, listing each CDR3 protein once. Of about 360,000 distinct CDR3 sequences detected, 13% appear once; the ten largest clones hold more than 20%. The germline gives CDR1 LNHDA, CDR2 SQIVND (reference sequence). The CDR3 runs 15 residues. With V trimmed by 6 bases and J by 8 bases, 9 bases remained unmatched. This entry belongs to a study of T cells in Graves' hyperthyroidism and ophthalmopathy.

The chain has TRBV19 and TRBJ1-6; 8 nucleotides match TRBD1. The sequencing input was blood. The clonotype comes from a man aged 25 to 40 with Graves' hyperthyroidism that later progressed to Graves' ophthalmopathy. The chain's CDR3 is CASSPRGTGYSPLHF. In DNA form, the CDR3 reads TGTGCCAGTAGCCCCCGCGGGACAGGCTATTCACCCCTCCACTTT.